Each of the 22 T cell receptor beta chains below was sequenced from the same sample in a study of cytomegalovirus exposure and HLA in healthy donors. It was with 60 Vbeta and 13 Jbeta primers that the PCR ran. The table came from immunoSEQ multiplex PCR; TCRdb's copy has only in-frame clones and leaves some out. The sample comprises about 90,000 clones, around three quarters of which are singletons, and about 0.5% rests with the top ten. The sequencing sample was made of PBMCs. These receptors were taken from a man aged 25-40 years in good health and CMV-seronegative.

This chain connects TRBV9 to TRBJ1-3, with 8 bases lining up with TRBD1. This CDR3 is built from 16 residues. V shed 4 bases and J 0 bases; nucleotides not matched to a gene: 6. Germline V CDR1 and CDR2: SGDLS, YYNGEE. Written as DNA, the CDR3 is TGTGCCAGCAGCCACTTAGGACAGGGCTCTGGAAACACCATATATTTT. This translates into CASSHLGQGSGNTIYF.

The V call is TRBV2, the J call TRBJ2-5; D might be TRBD1 (6 bases). Germline V CDR1 and CDR2: SNHLY, FYNNEI. V lost 4 bases, J lost 3 bases, and 9 bases lay in between. This CDR3 has 13 amino acids. CDR3 in DNA: TGTGCCAGCAGTGGTAACAGGGAAGAGACCCAGTACTTC. Translating gives CASSGNREETQYF. The complete variable domain, with remaining parts taken from reference TRBV2 and TRBJ2-5, reads EPEVTQTPSHQVTQMGQEVILRCVPISNHLYFYWYRQILGQKVEFLVSFYNNEISEKSEIFDDQFSVERPDGSNFTLKIRSTKLEDSAMYFCASSGNREETQYFGPGTRLLVL.

The V gene is TRBV7-2, the J gene TRBJ1-1; TRBD1 is a possible D gene (6 bases). Trimming removed 2 bases from V and 12 bases from J, with 19 bases in between. Germline V CDR1 and CDR2: SGHTA, FQGNSA. This CDR3 has 14 amino acids. The CDR3 sequence is CASSLHGTRGGPFF. The CDR3 DNA reads TGTGCCAGCAGCTTACATGGGACAAGGGGGGGACCTTTCTTT.

There are a few counts of this clone. The chain recombines TRBV21-1 with TRBJ2-3; the table's TRBD2 call for D was not verified on the DNA. TRBV21-1 is deemed a pseudogene. This CDR3 is built from 17 residues. CDR3 in DNA: TGTGCCAGGGGGCGGGACGGAATTGAGGAGGGCACAGATACGCAGTATTTT. This sequence encodes CARGRDGIEEGTDTQYF.

The CDR3 region has the DNA TGTGCCAGCAGCTTAGTGGACAGCTCTCGGTTCTTC. Its protein is CASSLVDSSRFF. V is TRBV11-2 and J is TRBJ2-1, with D possibly being TRBD1 (6 bases). Trimming left V 1 base short and J 15 bases short, with 13 bases between. CDR3 length: 12 amino acids. The germline V gene has CDR1 SGHAT and CDR2 FQNNGV.

The chain couples TRBV11-1 to TRBJ2-1; 7 bases are a match to TRBD1. Germline assignment: CDR1 SGHAT and CDR2 FQDESV (reference sequence). This CDR3 is built from 16 residues. J was trimmed by 5 bases and V by 4 bases; bases with no gene match: 11. The DNA for the CDR3 is TGTGCCAGCAGCTACAATACGGGACAGTTCCACAATGAGCAGTTCTTC. This encodes CASSYNTGQFHNEQFF.

This clone was detected only a few times. J is TRBJ2-2 and V is TRBV5-1, with D perhaps TRBD2 (5 bases). Trimming removed 4 bases from V and 3 bases from J, with 10 bases in between. The CDR3 has 14 amino acids. From germline, CDR1 is SGHRS and CDR2 YFSETQ. CDR3 sequence (DNA): TGCGCCAGCAGCCCGGACTTCTACACCGGGGAGCTGTTTTTT. It encodes CASSPDFYTGELFF.

The rearrangement links TRBV7-2 to TRBJ1-2; 7 nucleotides agree with TRBD1. CDR3 length: 15 amino acids. V lost 1 base, J lost 7 bases, and 9 bases stayed unmatched. Germline V gene lookup returns CDR1 SGHTA and CDR2 FQGNSA. The CDR3 coding sequence is TGTGCCAGCAGCTTAGGTCACAGGGGATTTCGTGGCTACACCTTC. Translation gives CASSLGHRGFRGYTF. The whole variable domain, filled in from reference TRBV7-2 and TRBJ1-2, reads GAGVSQSPSNKVTEKGKDVELRCDPISGHTALYWYRQSLGQGLEFLIYFQGNSAPDKSGLPSDRFSAERTGGSVSTLTIQRTQQEDSAVYLCASSLGHRGFRGYTFGSGTRLTVV.

The chain couples TRBV7-9 to TRBJ2-5; D possibly corresponds to TRBD2 (6 bases). V dropped 5 bases and J dropped 0 bases, with 10 bases sitting between them. The germline V gene has CDR1 SEHNR and CDR2 FQNEAQ (reference sequence). The CDR3 is 14 residues long. CDR3 residues: CASSPTSHQETQYF. DNA for the CDR3: TGTGCCAGCAGCCCGACTAGTCACCAAGAGACCCAGTACTTC.

The chain has TRBV6-1 and TRBJ1-1; 7 bases agree with TRBD1. J gave up 1 base and V 7 bases, and 6 bases lay outside the gene matches. Germline loops: CDR1 MNHNS, CDR2 SASEGT. This CDR3 spans 14 amino acids. The CDR3 coding sequence is TGTGCCAGCACCTTGACAGGGTCGAACACTGAAGCTTTCTTT. This encodes CASTLTGSNTEAFF.

This clone is a singleton in its sample. The genes are TRBV15 and TRBJ1-5; no firm D call. This CDR3 comprises 15 residues. Germline lookup yields CDR1 LNHNV and CDR2 YYDKDF (reference sequence). Trimming left V 7 bases short and J 0 bases short, with 13 bases between. Here the CDR3 DNA reads TGTGCCACCAAGCGAGATCGCTCTAGCAATCAGCCCCAGCATTTT. Translation: CATKRDRSSNQPQHF.

This clone has more than one count but fewer than ten. The chain recombines TRBV4-1 with TRBJ1-1; 7 bases align to TRBD1. CDR3 size: 14 residues. From germline, CDR1 is MGHRA and CDR2 YSYEKL. V lost 3 bases, J lost 2 bases, and 3 bases stayed unmatched. The CDR3 DNA is TGCGCCAGCAGCCACAGACAGGGCAACACTGAAGCTTTCTTT. Translating gives CASSHRQGNTEAFF.

This chain connects TRBV7-3 to TRBJ2-2; D ambiguous. The ends were cut back, 4 bases at V and 3 bases at J, with 9 bases in the middle. Germline values: CDR1 SGHTA, CDR2 FQGTGA. The CDR3 spans 14 residues. For the CDR3, the DNA is TGTGCCAGCAGCTCCCCTCCAGACACCGGGGAGCTGTTTTTT. Amino acids: CASSSPPDTGELFF.

V is TRBV16 and J is TRBJ1-1, with D hard to call. From germline, CDR1 is KGHSY and CDR2 FQNENV. The V end was cut by 0 bases, the J end by 2 bases, with 4 bases between. CDR3 size: 13 residues. The CDR3 sequence: CASSQSLNTEAFF. The CDR3 DNA sequence: TGTGCCAGCAGCCAATCGTTAAACACTGAAGCTTTCTTT.

The chain carries TRBV7-2 and TRBJ1-1; D gene unclear. Deletions cut 1 base from V and 8 bases from J, with 11 bases between. Germline assignment: CDR1 SGHTA and CDR2 FQGNSA. The CDR3 spans 13 residues. The DNA for the CDR3 is TGTGCCAGCAGCTTAGGGGAGGGCTCGGAAGCTTTCTTT. Translated, it gives CASSLGEGSEAFF. Drawing the rest from reference TRBV7-2 and TRBJ1-1, the complete variable domain is GAGVSQSPSNKVTEKGKDVELRCDPISGHTALYWYRQSLGQGLEFLIYFQGNSAPDKSGLPSDRFSAERTGGSVSTLTIQRTQQEDSAVYLCASSLGEGSEAFFGQGTRLTVV.

This clone has just a few counts. V is TRBV5-1 and J is TRBJ2-2; 10 positions agree with TRBD2. Germline V lookup: CDR1 SGHRS, CDR2 YFSETQ. V was clipped by 3 bases and J by 7 bases; unmatched bases: 15. The CDR3 consists of 18 residues. As DNA, the CDR3 is TGCGCCAGCAGCTCGGGGGGCGGCTCTAGCGGGAGAAACGGGGAGCTGTTTTTT. It codes for CASSSGGGSSGRNGELFF.

The rearrangement uses TRBV5-4 and TRBJ1-2; D is unresolved. The V gene's germline CDR1 is SGHNT and CDR2 YYREEE (reference sequence). The CDR3 covers 14 residues. V was shortened by 2 bases and J by 3 bases, with 11 bases between the two germline ends. For the CDR3, the DNA is TGTGCCAGCAGCTTATTCGGGTATTACTATGGCTACACCTTC. This translates into CASSLFGYYYGYTF.

This clone has a single count. For the CDR3, the DNA is TGTGCCAGCAGCGTAGGGCAGAGGAGAGAAATCGGGGATCACTATGGCTACACCTTC. Translation gives CASSVGQRREIGDHYGYTF. This chain connects TRBV9 to TRBJ1-2, with D hard to call. Trimming shortened V by 0 bases and J by 3 bases, and 24 bases separated the two germline ends. The germline CDR1 and CDR2 sequences are SGDLS and YYNGEE. CDR3 length equals 19 residues.

This clone was observed a handful of times. This sequence joins TRBV27 and TRBJ2-2; D uncertain. The germline CDR1 and CDR2 sequences are MNHEY and SMNVEV (reference sequence). This CDR3 region has 13 residues. V shed 3 bases and J shed 4 bases, with 6 bases lying between them. The CDR3 sequence: CASSFGVTGELFF. CDR3 sequence (DNA): TGTGCCAGCAGTTTCGGTGTCACCGGGGAGCTGTTTTTT.

This rearrangement joins TRBV7-8 to TRBJ2-7; 8 positions agree with TRBD2. The CDR3 totals 18 residues. Germline V gene lookup returns CDR1 SGHVS and CDR2 FQNEAQ. V was pared by 3 bases and J by 0 bases, with 13 bases of the junction left unmatched. The CDR3 here is CASSFDWASGFSSYEQYV. The CDR3 region has the DNA TGTGCCAGCAGCTTTGATTGGGCTAGCGGGTTTAGCTCCTACGAGCAGTACGTC.

The chain uses TRBV19 and TRBJ1-3; TRBD1 might be the D (5 bases). The CDR3 runs 15 residues. The ends were cut back, 7 bases at V and 8 bases at J, with 21 bases in the middle. Germline assignment: CDR1 LNHDA and CDR2 SQIVND (reference sequence). CDR3 DNA: TGTGCCAGTATCCAAGAAGGGGTAGTCTGGGACACCATATATTTT. Encoded protein: CASIQEGVVWDTIYF.

The chain couples TRBV2 to TRBJ1-6; D gene ambiguous. Germline loops: CDR1 SNHLY, CDR2 FYNNEI. The V end lost 6 bases, the J end lost 7 bases, and 13 bases lay between the germline ends. This CDR3 comprises 14 residues. CDR3 loop: CASRAGRWNSPLHF. The CDR3 nucleotides read TGTGCCAGCAGAGCCGGCAGGTGGAATTCACCCCTCCACTTT.